These 12 T cell receptor beta chains were all obtained from the same sample, sequenced in a study of T-cell memory formation after mild COVID-19. A single record per CDR3 protein comes from TCRdb applying MiXCR to the 5' RACE reads. This table has 110,000 to 150,000 distinct CDR3 sequences, approximately 25% appearing once. Input material: PBMCs or a T cell subset sorted from them (not recorded which). All receptors derive from an adult woman who had mild COVID-19 (a few samples of this study predate the infection). Cell type and time point are not known.

This clonotype came up a few times. V is TRBV7-6 and J is TRBJ2-2; D might be TRBD1 (6 bases). The CDR3 runs 15 residues. The germline V gene encodes CDR1 SGHVS and CDR2 FNYEAQ. Trimming took 5 bases from V and 5 from J, leaving 15 bases between them. The CDR3 sequence: CASSPEGETTGELFF. The CDR3 DNA sequence: TGTGCCAGCAGCCCCGAGGGGGAAACGACCGGGGAGCTGTTTTTT.

The V call is TRBV15, the J call TRBJ1-5; TRBD1 matches 10 bases. The CDR3 extends over 14 amino acids. Germline V lookup: CDR1 LNHNV, CDR2 YYDKDF (reference sequence). Unmatched junction bases numbered 4, after V lost 5 bases and J lost 6 bases. The CDR3 reads CATSSGTGVQPQHF. CDR3 nucleotide sequence: TGTGCCACCAGCTCCGGGACAGGGGTTCAGCCCCAGCATTTT.

The chain uses TRBV5-1 and TRBJ2-1; 8 positions agree with TRBD1. The ends lost 0 bases at V and 4 bases at J; junction bases unmatched: 3. CDR1 and CDR2 (germline): SGHRS, YFSETQ. The CDR3 has 15 residues. The CDR3 bases are TGCGCCAGCAGCTTGGGCAGGGGGCCATACAATGAGCAGTTCTTC. Its translation is CASSLGRGPYNEQFF.

CDR3 amino acids: CASSTQVPPGGSGNTIYF. The CDR3 DNA is TGTGCCAGCAGCACCCAAGTCCCCCCAGGGGGCAGTGGAAACACCATATATTTT. This chain connects TRBV6-5 to TRBJ1-3, with TRBD1 identical over 8 bases. Germline V gene data show CDR1 as MNHEY and CDR2 as SVGAGI. This CDR3 has 18 amino acids. V lost 6 bases and J lost 3; bases outside the gene matches: 16.

The gene calls are TRBV5-6 and TRBJ2-5, with D perhaps TRBD2 (6 bases). CDR1 and CDR2 from the germline V gene are SGHDT and YYEEEE. The CDR3 totals 13 residues. Trimming shortened V by 4 bases and J by 0 bases, and 7 bases separated the two germline ends. The CDR3 DNA sequence: TGTGCCAGCAGCAGGGACTACCAAGAGACCCAGTACTTC. This sequence encodes CASSRDYQETQYF.

This clonotype was detected only once. The CDR3 DNA reads as TGTGCCAGCCCAAGGGGGACGGCTGGCACTGAAGCTTTCTTT. This codes for CASPRGTAGTEAFF. The gene calls are TRBV11-2 and TRBJ1-1; perhaps TRBD1 as D (6 bases). Trimming removed 8 bases from V and 4 bases from J, with 17 bases in between. The CDR3 sequence is 14 residues long. Germline CDR1 reads SGHAT; CDR2 reads FQNNGV.

The chain combines TRBV4-1 with TRBJ2-5; 10 bases align to TRBD2. The CDR3 is made up of 16 amino acids. Germline loops: CDR1 MGHRA, CDR2 YSYEKL. Trimming at V came to 0 bases and at J to 3 bases, leaving 4 bases not matched to a gene. CDR3 protein: CASSQDHGLAEETQYF. CDR3 DNA: TGCGCCAGCAGCCAAGATCACGGACTAGCGGAAGAGACCCAGTACTTC.

The V call is TRBV5-6, the J call TRBJ2-5; 9 positions match TRBD1. CDR1 is SGHDT and CDR2 is YYEEEE in the germline V gene. The CDR3 covers 16 residues. V shed 1 base and J 5 bases; nucleotides not matched to a gene: 9. The DNA of the CDR3 is TGTGCCAGCAGCTTGCTTCCGGGACAGGGAAAGGAGACCCAGTACTTC. It specifies CASSLLPGQGKETQYF.

As to this clonotype: The junction shows a germline mismatch at one end, possibly a read error. V is TRBV20-1 and J is TRBJ2-3; TRBD2 matches 7 bases. The length of the CDR3 is 16 residues. Germline V gives CDR1 DFQATT, CDR2 SNEGSKA (reference sequence). This CDR3 reads CSVRSPLAGAGDTQYF. DNA for the CDR3: TGCAGTGTTAGAAGCCCCCTCGCGGGAGCTGGAGATACGCAGTATTTT.

The rearrangement joins TRBV27 to TRBJ1-5; the match to TRBD1 covers 8 bases. The CDR3 length is 19 residues. Unmatched junction bases numbered 22, after V lost 5 bases and J lost 7 bases. CDR1 and CDR2 (germline): MNHEY, SMNVEV (reference sequence). CDR3 bases: TGTGCCAGCAGTCCTCTGGGACAGGTTTCCTTCCGGGGGGTGCAGCCCCAGCATTTT. This encodes CASSPLGQVSFRGVQPQHF.

This clonotype occurred a few times. This chain joins TRBV12-3 or TRBV12-4 and TRBJ2-5, with a possible D match to TRBD2 (7 bases). V shed 2 bases and J shed 5 bases, with 21 bases lying between them. This CDR3 spans 17 amino acids. CDR3 nucleotides: TGTGCCAGCAGTTTAAAGGGGGGGCCTACCCCTTTGGAGACCCAGTACTTC. This gives the protein CASSLKGGPTPLETQYF.

The CDR3: CASSFSDRNEQYF. The CDR3 DNA follows: TGTGCCAGCAGTTTTTCGGACAGGAACGAGCAGTACTTC. The V and J genes are TRBV27 and TRBJ2-7; 7 bases align to TRBD1. The CDR3 runs to 13 residues. The junction had 4 bases not matched to a gene; V was cut back by 3 bases and J by 5 bases. Germline V gives CDR1 MNHEY, CDR2 SMNVEV (reference sequence).